This TCR beta chain was retrieved from a study of identical twins. Findings of the study overall: Excess sharing by twins proved weaker in beta out-of-frame sequences. Cross-sectional statistical analysis, not tracking of the same donors, underpinned the conclusions.

Germline loops: CDR1 ENHRY, CDR2 SYGVKD. This CDR3 region has 17 residues. J lost 0 bases, V lost 3 bases, and 11 bases had no gene match. Each CDR3 protein is one row after TCRdb ran MiXCR on the 5' RACE reads. The sample includes around 470,000 distinct CDR3 sequences, 13% to 15% of them seen just once. This clonotype was detected only a few times. The antigen is undetermined. This sample also appeared in a second study, on yellow fever vaccine responses in identical twins.

The TCR originated in a young woman in good health. V gene TRBV10-3 combines with J gene TRBJ2-7; 7 nucleotides line up with TRBD1. Sequencing was done on a sample of CD4+ T cells sorted from blood. The CDR3 here is CAISEDWTGLNSYEQYF. In nucleotides, the CDR3 is TGTGCCATCAGTGAAGACTGGACAGGCCTTAACTCCTACGAGCAGTACTTC.